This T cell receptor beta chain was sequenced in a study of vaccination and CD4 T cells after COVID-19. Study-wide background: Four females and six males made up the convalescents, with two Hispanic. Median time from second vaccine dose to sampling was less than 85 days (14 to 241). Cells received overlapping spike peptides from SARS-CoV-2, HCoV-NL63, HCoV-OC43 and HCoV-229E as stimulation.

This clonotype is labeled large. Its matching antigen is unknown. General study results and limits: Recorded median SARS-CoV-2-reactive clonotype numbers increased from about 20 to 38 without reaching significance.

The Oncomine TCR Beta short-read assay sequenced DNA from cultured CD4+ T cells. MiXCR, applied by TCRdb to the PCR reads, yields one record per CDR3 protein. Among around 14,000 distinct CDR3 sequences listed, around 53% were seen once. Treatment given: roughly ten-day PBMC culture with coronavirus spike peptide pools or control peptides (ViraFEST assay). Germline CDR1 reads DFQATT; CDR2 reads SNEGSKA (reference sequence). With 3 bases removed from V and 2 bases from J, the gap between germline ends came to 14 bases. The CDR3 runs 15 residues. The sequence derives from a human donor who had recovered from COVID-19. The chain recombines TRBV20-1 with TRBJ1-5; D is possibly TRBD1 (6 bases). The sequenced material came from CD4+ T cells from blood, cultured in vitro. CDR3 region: CSARAGVIGNQPQHF. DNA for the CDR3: TGCAGTGCTAGGGCAGGGGTAATTGGCAATCAGCCCCAGCATTTT.